This TCR beta chain was captured by sequencing in a study of T cell responses to AZD1222 COVID-19 vaccine. Sequencing used immunoSEQ multiplex PCR; TCRdb keeps in-frame clones, though not all of them. This table holds 150,000 to 200,000 clones, 92% found once. This TCR derives from an adult in good health. This specimen was peripheral blood, taken on day 0 of AZD1222 vaccination.

CDR3 coding DNA: TGTGCCAGCAGTGAAGTCGGGCACTATGCTGGCTACACCTTC. The encoded protein is CASSEVGHYAGYTF. The V and J genes are TRBV6-1 and TRBJ1-2, with D uncertain. V lost 1 base and J lost 7, with 13 bases in between. Germline CDR1 reads MNHNS; CDR2 reads SASEGT. This CDR3 is 14 amino acids long.